Listed here is a single T cell receptor (beta chain). The J segment lost 4 bases and the V segment lost 4 bases, leaving 11 bases of the junction unmatched. CDR1 is SGDLS and CDR2 is YYNGEE in the germline V gene. CDR3 length equals 16 residues. A quantity of about 0.45 to 1 ug RNA underwent reverse transcription using random hexamers. Each CDR3 protein is one row after TCRdb ran MiXCR on the immunoSEQ multiplex PCR reads. The sample shows approximately 76,000 distinct CDR3 sequences, less than 95% of them seen only once. The sample comes from a study of CD8 T cells in Susac syndrome. Sequenced sample: CD8+ T cells from PBMCs. The sequence was obtained from a human donor with multiple sclerosis. The V and J genes are TRBV9 and TRBJ1-1; 9 bases fit TRBD1. CDR3 residues: CASSPTGGPSGTEAFF. In DNA, the CDR3 is TGTGCCAGCAGCCCAACAGGGGGCCCGAGTGGCACTGAAGCTTTCTTT.